These 32 T cell receptor beta chains share one sample of origin, sequenced in a study of beta chain features in type 1 diabetes. Every bit of the isolated RNA underwent reverse transcription, so sequencing read expressed TCRB transcripts. Repertoires were generated with immunoSEQ multiplex PCR, while TCRdb's copy carries only in-frame clones and drops some. The sample includes about 140,000 clones, less than 8.5% seen only once; the top ten take around 1.5%. Sequences were obtained from central memory CD4+ T cells from blood. Receptors were obtained from a woman between 25 and 40 years old in good health.

In the case of this clone: The junction and the germline gene differ at one end; a read error may be behind it. J is TRBJ1-1 and V is TRBV28; 7 bases line up with TRBD1. Germline loops: CDR1 MDHEN, CDR2 SYDVKM. CDR3 length: 13 residues. The CDR3 DNA reads as TGTGCCAGCAGCTTATCCCAGACAGGGCGAGCTTTCTTT. This translates into CASSLSQTGRAFF.

The chain employs TRBV9 and TRBJ2-1; tentatively, D is TRBD1 (6 bases). Germline CDR1 reads SGDLS; CDR2 reads YYNGEE. V was clipped by 6 bases and J by 4 bases, with 17 bases between them. The CDR3 length is 15 residues. The CDR3 DNA sequence: TGTGCCAGCATTTACGGGACGGGACAATACAATGAGCAGTTCTTC. Translating gives CASIYGTGQYNEQFF.

The chain is built from TRBV6-6 and TRBJ2-5, with 11 bases matching TRBD1. The ends lost 6 bases at V and 5 bases at J; junction bases unmatched: 5. Per the germline V gene, CDR1 is MNHNY and CDR2 is SVGAGI (reference sequence). The CDR3 loop spans 14 amino acids. In DNA form, the CDR3 reads TGTGCCAGCAGAAGGACAGGGGGCTTGGAGACCCAGTACTTC. It translates to CASRRTGGLETQYF.

This chain links TRBV7-2 with TRBJ1-4, with D possibly TRBD1 on 5 matching bases. Germline V gene lookup returns CDR1 SGHTA and CDR2 FQGNSA. The CDR3 loop spans 13 amino acids. V lost 5 bases and J lost 8, with 12 bases in between. The CDR3 sequence is CASSIDSVEKLFF. The CDR3 DNA reads TGTGCCAGCAGCATAGACAGTGTCGAAAAACTGTTTTTT.

Only a few counts were recorded for this clone. The chain couples TRBV28 to TRBJ1-2; 11 bases are a match to TRBD1. V was pared by 5 bases and J by 5 bases, with 10 bases of the junction left unmatched. The CDR3 contains 16 residues. Germline V CDR1 and CDR2: MDHEN, SYDVKM. DNA for the CDR3: TGTGCCAGCAGTCCCCCACCGGGACAGGGGGATTATGGCTACACCTTC. As protein: CASSPPPGQGDYGYTF.

This clone was observed a few times. V usage is TRBV11-2 and J usage is TRBJ2-1; perhaps TRBD1 as D (7 bases). The CDR3 has 17 residues. CDR1 and CDR2 (germline): SGHAT, FQNNGV. V lost 4 bases to trimming and J lost 5 bases, with 21 bases between them. CDR3 amino acids: CASSYAGRRGFHNEQFF. CDR3 DNA: TGTGCCAGCAGCTACGCGGGGCGCAGGGGGTTTCACAATGAGCAGTTCTTC.

The rearrangement joins TRBV27 to TRBJ1-1, with TRBD1 matching 10 bases. The V segment lost 6 bases and the J segment 4 bases; nucleotides outside the gene matches: 5. The length of the CDR3 is 14 residues. Germline CDR1 reads MNHEY; CDR2 reads SMNVEV (reference sequence). The CDR3 coding sequence is TGTGCCAGCAGGACAGGGGGCGCGTCCACTGAAGCTTTCTTT. Translating gives CASRTGGASTEAFF.

This clone was found a few times. The chain uses TRBV14 and TRBJ2-5; the D is unclear. In germline, CDR1 is SGHDN, CDR2 FVKESK. Trimming removed 4 bases at V and 2 bases at J, with 14 bases between. The CDR3 is made up of 15 amino acids. The CDR3 DNA follows: TGTGCCAGCAGCCCTGGCTCGTACGTTCAAGAGACCCAGTACTTC. It is translated as CASSPGSYVQETQYF.

Only a few counts were recorded for this clone. The V gene is TRBV27, the J gene TRBJ2-7; 10 positions agree with TRBD2. The CDR3 runs 14 residues. Germline CDR1 MNHEY, CDR2 SMNVEV (reference sequence). Trimming took 5 bases from V and 2 from J; bases not matched to a gene: 3. CDR3 amino acids: CASSKREGPYEQYF. CDR3 nucleotide sequence: TGTGCCAGCAGTAAGCGGGAGGGCCCCTACGAGCAGTACTTC.

This clone appeared a few times. The chain uses TRBV7-9 and TRBJ2-2; D is unresolved. The germline V gene has CDR1 SEHNR and CDR2 FQNEAQ (reference sequence). The CDR3 is made up of 14 amino acids. The V and J ends lost 4 bases and 6 bases respectively, with 12 bases between them. The DNA for the CDR3 is TGTGCCAGCAGCTCCGCCGCACGCGCCGGGGAGCTGTTTTTT. It translates to CASSSAARAGELFF.

The chain carries TRBV7-9 and TRBJ2-7; the D is unclear. Deletions cut 1 base from V and 2 bases from J, with 9 bases between. This CDR3 contains 14 residues. Germline loops: CDR1 SEHNR, CDR2 FQNEAQ (reference sequence). In DNA, the CDR3 is TGTGCCAGCAGCTTAGATCAGGCTACCTACGAGCAGTACTTC. Translation gives CASSLDQATYEQYF. Based on the CDR3 plus reference TRBV7-9 and TRBJ2-7, the full variable domain is DTGVSQNPRHKITKRGQNVTFRCDPISEHNRLYWYRQTLGQGPEFLTYFQNEAQLEKSRLLSDRFSAERPKGSFSTLEIQRTEQGDSAMYLCASSLDQATYEQYFGPGTRLTVT.

This clone was seen more than once but under ten times. Additional DNA sequences in this sample encode the identical CDR3. The chain recombines TRBV10-3 with TRBJ1-1; tentatively, D is TRBD1 (6 bases). Trimming stripped 10 bases from V and 1 base from J, with 13 bases between. Germline loops: CDR1 ENHRY, CDR2 SYGVKD. CDR3 length equals 13 residues. CDR3 nucleotides: TGTGCCACTATTGGACAGCAGAACACTGAAGCTTTCTTT. It is translated as CATIGQQNTEAFF.

This clone was seen only a few times. The J gene is TRBJ1-1, the V gene TRBV10-3; D is perhaps TRBD1 (6 bases). Germline V gene sequence: CDR1 ENHRY, CDR2 SYGVKD. This CDR3 is built from 15 residues. Between the trimmed V and J ends, which lost 0 bases and 10 bases, there was a span of 18 bases. For the CDR3, the DNA is TGTGCCATCAGTGAGTCGGTAGTAGGTACAGGGCGAGCTTTCTTT. This encodes CAISESVVGTGRAFF.

A few counts support this clone. The chain links TRBV6-5 to TRBJ1-5; D is perhaps TRBD1 (5 bases). Looked up from germline, CDR1 is MNHEY and CDR2 is SVGAGI. V lost 8 bases and J 1 base, leaving 12 bases between the germline ends. The CDR3 runs 14 residues. CDR3 coding DNA: TGTGCCAGCCGCCCAGGGTCAAGCAATCAGCCCCAGCATTTT. It translates to CASRPGSSNQPQHF.

The J gene is TRBJ2-1, the V gene TRBV4-2; a weak D match, TRBD2 (5 bases). The CDR3 has 15 residues. Trimming took 1 base from V and 5 from J, leaving 12 bases between them. Germline CDR1 reads LGHNA; CDR2 reads YNFKEQ. The CDR3 DNA reads TGTGCCAGCAGCCAAGGGGGTCGGGGAAACAATGAGCAGTTCTTC. Encoded protein: CASSQGGRGNNEQFF.

The V call is TRBV7-3, the J call TRBJ2-1; 8 bases fit TRBD2. The CDR3 sequence is 16 residues long. With V trimmed by 1 base and J by 4 bases, 6 bases remained unmatched. The germline V gene encodes CDR1 SGHTA and CDR2 FQGTGA. In DNA form, the CDR3 reads TGTGCCAGCAGCTTAAGTGGGCTAGCGGGTTACAATGAGCAGTTCTTC. Protein sequence: CASSLSGLAGYNEQFF.

This rearrangement joins TRBV19 to TRBJ2-7, with D tentatively TRBD1 (6 bases). V lost 4 bases and J 2 bases, leaving 12 bases between the germline ends. The CDR3 is 14 amino acids. Germline CDR1 reads LNHDA; CDR2 reads SQIVND (reference sequence). This CDR3 is CASSTSGATYEQYF. As DNA, the CDR3 is TGTGCCAGTAGTACCTCAGGGGCAACCTACGAGCAGTACTTC.

The V and J genes are TRBV7-9 and TRBJ2-1, with 11 bases aligning to TRBD2. The CDR3 extends over 16 amino acids. CDR1 is SEHNR, CDR2 FQNEAQ, per germline (reference sequence). V lost 1 base, J lost 4 bases, and 3 bases stayed unmatched. The CDR3 sequence: CASSLGTSGGYNEQFF. CDR3 DNA sequence: TGTGCCAGCAGCTTAGGAACTAGCGGGGGATACAATGAGCAGTTCTTC.

This clone was seen more than once but under ten times. The chain combines TRBV29-1 with TRBJ2-7, with 10 bases lining up with TRBD1. Germline-derived CDR1 and CDR2 are SQVTM and ANQGSEA. After removal of 7 bases from V and 1 base from J, the junction contained 13 bases not matched to a gene. This CDR3 contains 16 residues. CDR3 sequence reads: CSAGDRGYGGSYEQYF. CDR3 DNA sequence: TGCAGCGCCGGGGACAGGGGATATGGAGGGTCCTACGAGCAGTACTTC.

This clone was picked up a small number of times. The genes are TRBV7-9 and TRBJ2-2, with 13 nucleotides matching TRBD2. The V and J ends lost 5 bases and 5 bases, in that order; junction bases with no gene match: 2. The CDR3 is 15 residues long. Germline CDR1 is SEHNR and CDR2 is FQNEAQ (reference sequence). In DNA, the CDR3 is TGTGCCAGCAGCCCGGGACTAGCGGGAACCGGGGAGCTGTTTTTT. It is translated as CASSPGLAGTGELFF.

This sequence joins TRBV19 and TRBJ2-7; D may be TRBD1 (6 bases). The CDR3 extends over 14 amino acids. V lost 8 bases to trimming and J lost 1 base, with 15 bases between them. Per germline, CDR1 LNHDA and CDR2 SQIVND (reference sequence). CDR3 in amino acids: CASLYIRGSYEQYF. The DNA of the CDR3 is TGTGCCAGTTTATATATCAGGGGATCCTACGAGCAGTACTTC. The full variable domain, with the rest looked up from reference TRBV19 and TRBJ2-7, is DGGITQSPKYLFRKEGQNVTLSCEQNLNHDAMYWYRQDPGQGLRLIYYSQIVNDFQKGDIAEGYSVSREKKESFPLTVTSAQKNPTAFYLCASLYIRGSYEQYFGPGTRLTVT.

The V gene is TRBV11-2, the J gene TRBJ2-3, with D maybe TRBD2 (6 bases). There are 16 residues in the CDR3. CDR1 and CDR2 (germline): SGHAT, FQNNGV. Trimming left V 1 base short and J 1 base short, with 12 bases between. CDR3 coding DNA: TGTGCCAGCAGCTTAGGGGGCGGGACTGGCACAGATACGCAGTATTTT. It translates to CASSLGGGTGTDTQYF.

The CDR3 region is CASSVTGTSTDTQYF. In nucleotides, the CDR3 is TGTGCCAGCAGCGTCACCGGGACTAGCACAGATACGCAGTATTTT. The chain couples TRBV9 to TRBJ2-3; perhaps TRBD2 as D (6 bases). V lost 2 bases and J 0 bases, leaving 10 bases between the germline ends. The V gene's germline CDR1 is SGDLS and CDR2 YYNGEE. This CDR3 has 15 amino acids.

This clone was counted only a few times. Here the CDR3 reads CASSQVVGSWNTQYF. The CDR3 nucleotides read TGTGCCAGCAGCCAAGTTGTCGGGAGTTGGAATACGCAGTATTTT. The V call is TRBV14, the J call TRBJ2-3; tentative D call: TRBD2 (6 bases). This CDR3 is 15 amino acids long. Trimming left V 1 base short and J 7 bases short, with 15 bases between. Germline V gene sequence: CDR1 SGHDN, CDR2 FVKESK.

Only a few counts were recorded for this clone. This rearrangement joins TRBV7-2 to TRBJ2-5; D gene ambiguous. The germline CDR1 and CDR2 sequences are SGHTA and FQGNSA. Trimming removed 2 bases at V and 5 bases at J, with 3 bases between. The CDR3 spans 11 residues. In DNA form, the CDR3 reads TGTGCCAGCAGCTTACTGGAGACCCAGTACTTC. Protein: CASSLLETQYF.

The rearrangement uses TRBV27 and TRBJ2-4, with 7 bases aligning to TRBD2. The junction had 7 bases not matched to a gene; V was cut back by 8 bases and J by 3 bases. There are 14 residues in the CDR3. From germline, CDR1 is MNHEY and CDR2 SMNVEV (reference sequence). Written as DNA, the CDR3 is TGTGCCAGCCTCGGGGGGAGAGACAAAAACATTCAGTACTTC. The encoded protein is CASLGGRDKNIQYF.

J is TRBJ2-1 and V is TRBV9; 14 bases agree with TRBD2. The CDR3 contains 20 residues. Germline CDR1 is SGDLS and CDR2 is YYNGEE. The V segment lost 1 base and the J segment 6 bases; nucleotides outside the gene matches: 15. The CDR3 DNA follows: TGTGCCAGCAGCGTACCCTTGACTAGCGGGAGGGCCAATATCCTCAATGAGCAGTTCTTC. This codes for CASSVPLTSGRANILNEQFF.

The gene calls are TRBV6-1 and TRBJ1-1, with D perhaps TRBD1 (6 bases). Per the germline V gene, CDR1 is MNHNS and CDR2 is SASEGT. Trimming took off 2 bases at V and 8 bases at J, with 18 bases between the two ends. The CDR3 has 15 residues. CDR3 DNA sequence: TGTGCCAGCAGTGAAATTCTCCAGGGGCCAGGCGAAGCTTTCTTT. It translates to CASSEILQGPGEAFF.

This clone came up many times. The V gene is TRBV5-4, the J gene TRBJ2-2; TRBD1 agrees at 7 bases. The CDR3 contains 15 residues. The germline gives CDR1 SGHNT, CDR2 YYREEE (reference sequence). V shed 2 bases and J 2 bases; nucleotides not matched to a gene: 3. CDR3 nucleotide sequence: TGTGCCAGCAGCTTCGACAGGGAAAACACCGGGGAGCTGTTTTTT. This gives the protein CASSFDRENTGELFF.

This clone has more than one count but fewer than ten. The V gene is TRBV7-2, the J gene TRBJ2-5; 7 bases match TRBD2. CDR1 is SGHTA, CDR2 FQGNSA, per germline. This CDR3 spans 14 amino acids. V dropped 5 bases and J dropped 5; count of bases not matched to a gene: 8. The CDR3 is CASSQAAGDETQYF. For the CDR3, the DNA is TGTGCCAGCAGCCAAGCGGCGGGAGATGAGACCCAGTACTTC.

The chain carries TRBV7-2 and TRBJ2-7; a weak D match, TRBD1 (6 bases). Trimming cost V 1 base and J 12 bases, with 22 bases left between them. The V gene's germline CDR1 is SGHTA and CDR2 FQGNSA. This CDR3 comprises 15 residues. Here the CDR3 DNA reads TGTGCCAGCAGCTTAGAGGCCCAGGGGATGGGTAGGCTGTACTTC. Translating it yields CASSLEAQGMGRLYF. Variable domain in full (rest from reference TRBV7-2 and TRBJ2-7): GAGVSQSPSNKVTEKGKDVELRCDPISGHTALYWYRQSLGQGLEFLIYFQGNSAPDKSGLPSDRFSAERTGGSVSTLTIQRTQQEDSAVYLCASSLEAQGMGRLYFGPGTRLTVT.

The rearrangement uses TRBV5-6 and TRBJ2-1, with TRBD2 identical over 9 bases. CDR3 length: 16 amino acids. Losses at the gene ends were 4 bases for V and 1 base for J; bases not matched to a gene: 6. Germline V gene data show CDR1 as SGHDT and CDR2 as YYEEEE. The CDR3 DNA is TGTGCCAGCAGCCGCGGGGGGGGTCTTTCCTACAATGAGCAGTTCTTC. It encodes CASSRGGGLSYNEQFF.